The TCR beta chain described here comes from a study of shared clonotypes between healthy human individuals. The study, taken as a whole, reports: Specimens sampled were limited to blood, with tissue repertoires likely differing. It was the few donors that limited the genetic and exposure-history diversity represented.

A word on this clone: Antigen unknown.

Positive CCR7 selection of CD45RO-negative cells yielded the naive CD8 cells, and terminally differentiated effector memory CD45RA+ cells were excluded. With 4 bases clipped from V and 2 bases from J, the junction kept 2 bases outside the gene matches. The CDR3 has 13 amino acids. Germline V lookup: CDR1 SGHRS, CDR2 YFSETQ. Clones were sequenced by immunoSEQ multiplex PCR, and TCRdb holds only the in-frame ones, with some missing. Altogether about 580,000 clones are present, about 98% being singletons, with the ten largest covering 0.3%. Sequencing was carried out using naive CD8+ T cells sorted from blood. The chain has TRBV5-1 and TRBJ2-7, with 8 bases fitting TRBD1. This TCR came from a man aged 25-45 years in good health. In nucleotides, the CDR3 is TGCGCCAGCAGCATGGGACAGGCCTACGAGCAGTACTTC. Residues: CASSMGQAYEQYF.